There are a few counts of the clone carrying this T cell receptor (beta chain). The source of the sample is a study of Ad26.COV2.S vaccination and SARS-CoV-2 variants. Profiling relied on immunoSEQ multiplex PCR, and the TCRdb table lists in-frame clones only, not all of them. This sample has about 320,000 clones, with 86% found just once. This sample's treatment: 15 to 20 received Ad26.COV2.S at low or high dose, single or two shots; 5 received placebo; per-sample allocation not given. Sampling took place 63 days after the first vaccine or placebo injection. Germline CDR1 is SQVTM and CDR2 is ANQGSEA. Trimming removed 4 bases from V and 3 bases from J, with 12 bases in between. There are 13 residues in the CDR3.

The rearrangement joins TRBV29-1 to TRBJ1-1, with D perhaps TRBD1 (5 bases). The sequenced sample was peripheral blood, obtained in a trial of Ad26.COV2.S vaccine versus placebo. This receptor was taken from a person between 18 and 60 years old who received the Ad26.COV2.S COVID-19 vaccine or a placebo. The CDR3 DNA is TGCAGCGTTGGCACAGGCGGGTACACTGAAGCTTTCTTT. Protein: CSVGTGGYTEAFF.